Listed below are T cell receptor beta chains from one sample, sequenced in a study of shared clonotypes between healthy human individuals. Clones were read by immunoSEQ multiplex PCR, and TCRdb kept only the in-frame ones, dropping some. The sample consists of roughly 2,500,000 clones, over 85% of them appearing once. The source material was naive CD4+ T cells from PBMCs. Receptors were obtained from a man aged 18 to 29 in good health. Some clones in this sample may be carry-over from other donors' samples. The CDR3 runs from the conserved cysteine through the conserved F or W. D genes are given only for firm matches. Clone size is given for some rows only: seen once, a few or many times, or a class if the clone is expanded.

d_call: -
v_call: TRBV14
clone_size: -
j_call: TRBJ2-5
cdr3_nt: TGTGCCAGCAGAAAGGCGGACGGCAAGTGGGAGACCCAGTACTTC
cdr3_aa: CASRKADGKWETQYF

d_call: -
v_call: TRBV15
clone_size: -
j_call: TRBJ2-6
cdr3_nt: TGTGCCACCCTACCCCCCGGGGCCAACGTCCTGACTTTC
cdr3_aa: CATLPPGANVLTF

d_call: -
v_call: TRBV5-1
clone_size: -
j_call: TRBJ2-7
cdr3_nt: TGCGCCAGCAGCCCATCCCCCAGGGGTTCCTCCTACGAGCAGTACTTC
cdr3_aa: CASSPSPRGSSYEQYF

d_call: -
v_call: TRBV18
clone_size: -
j_call: TRBJ1-1
cdr3_nt: TGTGCCAGCTCACCAACCCCGGGGGGCACTGAAGCTTTCTTT
cdr3_aa: CASSPTPGGTEAFF

d_call: -
v_call: TRBV5-6
clone_size: -
j_call: TRBJ2-3
cdr3_nt: TGTGCCAGCAGCTCCGGTGGCTACACAGATACGCAGTATTTT
cdr3_aa: CASSSGGYTDTQYF

d_call: -
v_call: TRBV2
clone_size: -
j_call: TRBJ2-3
cdr3_nt: TGTGCCAGCAGCCGCACCCTTCGCACAGATACGCAGTATTTT
cdr3_aa: CASSRTLRTDTQYF

d_call: TRBD2
v_call: TRBV7-2
clone_size: -
j_call: TRBJ2-3
cdr3_nt: TGTGCCAGCAGCTCCCCAGGGTTTCGGGGCGGGAGGGCCACAGATACGCAGTATTTT
cdr3_aa: CASSSPGFRGGRATDTQYF

d_call: -
v_call: TRBV11-2
clone_size: -
j_call: TRBJ1-4
cdr3_nt: TGTGCCAGCAGCTTTGGCGGCCCACTAGGAGAAAAACTGTTTTTT
cdr3_aa: CASSFGGPLGEKLFF

d_call: -
v_call: TRBV7-9
clone_size: -
j_call: TRBJ1-1
cdr3_nt: TGTGCCAGCAGCTTAGAGATACCCGTCGACACTGAAGCTTTCTTT
cdr3_aa: CASSLEIPVDTEAFF

d_call: -
v_call: TRBV28
clone_size: -
j_call: TRBJ2-3
cdr3_nt: TGTGCCAGCAGGCCCCAGGGTAATACGCAGTATTTT
cdr3_aa: CASRPQGNTQYF

d_call: -
v_call: TRBV2
clone_size: -
j_call: TRBJ1-2
cdr3_nt: TGTGCCAGCGTGTACAGGGAAAACTATGGCTACACCTTC
cdr3_aa: CASVYRENYGYTF

d_call: TRBD2
v_call: TRBV5-1
clone_size: -
j_call: TRBJ2-3
cdr3_nt: TGCGCCAGCAGCTTGAGTCTAGCGGGACATAGCACAGATACGCAGTATTTT
cdr3_aa: CASSLSLAGHSTDTQYF

d_call: TRBD2
v_call: TRBV7-3
clone_size: once
j_call: TRBJ2-1
cdr3_nt: TGTGCCAGCAGCCGGGGACTAGCGGTATACAATGAGCAGTTCTTC
cdr3_aa: CASSRGLAVYNEQFF

d_call: -
v_call: TRBV5-5
clone_size: once
j_call: TRBJ2-7
cdr3_nt: TGTGCCAGCAGCTTCACCTTGCGGGATCGCTACGAGCAGTACTTC
cdr3_aa: CASSFTLRDRYEQYF

d_call: -
v_call: TRBV27
clone_size: -
j_call: TRBJ2-3
cdr3_nt: TGTGCCAGCAGTTTATCGGCAAGCACAGATACGCAGTATTTT
cdr3_aa: CASSLSASTDTQYF

d_call: -
v_call: TRBV6-5
clone_size: once
j_call: TRBJ1-2
cdr3_nt: TGTGCCAGCAGTTCTGTGGGCAGGGGAAGAGGCTACACCTTC
cdr3_aa: CASSSVGRGRGYTF

d_call: -
v_call: TRBV18
clone_size: -
j_call: TRBJ2-7
cdr3_nt: TGTGCCAGCTCCCCCCCGGGGAGGGGGTCCTACGAGCAGTACTTC
cdr3_aa: CASSPPGRGSYEQYF

d_call: TRBD2
v_call: TRBV27
clone_size: once
j_call: TRBJ2-3
cdr3_nt: TGTGCCAGCAGTCCGCTAGCGGGCACGAGCACAGATACGCAGTATTTT
cdr3_aa: CASSPLAGTSTDTQYF

d_call: TRBD2
v_call: TRBV18
clone_size: -
j_call: TRBJ2-7
cdr3_nt: TGTGCCAGCTCACCACCGATAACGGGAGGGCCCTTCCTTGAGCAGTACTTC
cdr3_aa: CASSPPITGGPFLEQYF

d_call: -
v_call: TRBV9
clone_size: -
j_call: TRBJ2-2
cdr3_nt: TGTGCCAGCGGGGACACCCCTCGTAACACCGGGGAGCTGTTTTTT
cdr3_aa: CASGDTPRNTGELFF

d_call: TRBD1
v_call: TRBV5-4
clone_size: -
j_call: TRBJ2-1
cdr3_nt: TGTGCCAGCAGCGGACAGGGATTTTACAATGAGCAGTTCTTC
cdr3_aa: CASSGQGFYNEQFF

d_call: -
v_call: TRBV20-1
clone_size: -
j_call: TRBJ1-2
cdr3_nt: TGCAGTGCTACCGAGGGATATGGCTACACCTTC
cdr3_aa: CSATEGYGYTF

d_call: TRBD1
v_call: TRBV30
clone_size: -
j_call: TRBJ2-2
cdr3_nt: TGTGCCTGGAGCCCGGACAGGGGGTCCGGGGAGCTGTTTTTT
cdr3_aa: CAWSPDRGSGELFF

d_call: -
v_call: TRBV5-1
clone_size: -
j_call: TRBJ1-6
cdr3_nt: TGCGCCAGCAGCGCAGGACAGACGATAAATTCACCCCTCCACTTT
cdr3_aa: CASSAGQTINSPLHF

d_call: TRBD1
v_call: TRBV5-4
clone_size: -
j_call: TRBJ2-5
cdr3_nt: TGTGCCAGCAGCTCGAGACAGGGGAGGGAGACCCAGTACTTC
cdr3_aa: CASSSRQGRETQYF

d_call: TRBD1
v_call: TRBV28
clone_size: -
j_call: TRBJ1-5
cdr3_nt: TGTGCCAGCAGACCGGACAGGGGCAAGGCTGTGCCCCAGCATTTT
cdr3_aa: CASRPDRGKAVPQHF

d_call: TRBD2
v_call: TRBV11-3
clone_size: -
j_call: TRBJ2-2
cdr3_nt: TGTGCCAGCAGCGCCCGGACTAGCGGAAACACCGGGGAGCTGTTTTTT
cdr3_aa: CASSARTSGNTGELFF

d_call: TRBD1
v_call: TRBV7-3
clone_size: -
j_call: TRBJ2-2
cdr3_nt: TGTGCCAGCAGCCAAGGGACAGGGAACACCGGGGAGCTGTTTTTT
cdr3_aa: CASSQGTGNTGELFF

d_call: -
v_call: TRBV5-1
clone_size: -
j_call: TRBJ2-5
cdr3_nt: TGCGCCAGCACCCGAGATGGGGGAGGCTCGGAGACCCAGTACTTC
cdr3_aa: CASTRDGGGSETQYF

d_call: -
v_call: TRBV25-1
clone_size: once
j_call: TRBJ2-2
cdr3_nt: TGTGCCAGCAGTGACGGGCGGCAGTACACCGGGGAGCTGTTTTTT
cdr3_aa: CASSDGRQYTGELFF

d_call: TRBD2
v_call: TRBV7-3
clone_size: few
j_call: TRBJ2-1
cdr3_nt: TGTGCCAGCAGCTTAGGGACTAGCGGCTACAATGAGCAGTTCTTC
cdr3_aa: CASSLGTSGYNEQFF

d_call: -
v_call: TRBV9
clone_size: -
j_call: TRBJ2-3
cdr3_nt: TGTGCCAGCAGCGTAGAAGGACCGAGCACAGATACGCAGTATTTT
cdr3_aa: CASSVEGPSTDTQYF

d_call: TRBD1
v_call: TRBV18
clone_size: -
j_call: TRBJ1-1
cdr3_nt: TGTGCCAGCTCGCTGCAACAGGGGGACACTGAAGCTTTCTTT
cdr3_aa: CASSLQQGDTEAFF

d_call: -
v_call: TRBV28
clone_size: -
j_call: TRBJ1-2
cdr3_nt: TGTGCCAGCAGTGGTTGGGGTTGGGATGGCTACACCTTC
cdr3_aa: CASSGWGWDGYTF

d_call: -
v_call: TRBV6-6
clone_size: -
j_call: TRBJ1-4
cdr3_nt: TGTGCCAGCAGTAGACCTAATGAAAAACTGTTTTTT
cdr3_aa: CASSRPNEKLFF

d_call: -
v_call: TRBV6-5
clone_size: once
j_call: TRBJ2-5
cdr3_nt: TGTGCCAGCAGTCCCCGGACACAAGAGACCCAGTACTTC
cdr3_aa: CASSPRTQETQYF

d_call: -
v_call: TRBV28
clone_size: -
j_call: TRBJ1-5
cdr3_nt: TGTGCCAGCAGTCTCGGCGGAGGAGGTCAGCCCCAGCATTTT
cdr3_aa: CASSLGGGGQPQHF

d_call: TRBD1
v_call: TRBV18
clone_size: -
j_call: TRBJ1-4
cdr3_nt: TGTGCCAGCTCACCATGGACAGGGGAAGCAACTAATGAAAAACTGTTTTTT
cdr3_aa: CASSPWTGEATNEKLFF

d_call: TRBD2
v_call: TRBV9
clone_size: once
j_call: TRBJ2-1
cdr3_nt: TGTGCCAGCAGCGTAGGCGTACGGGGACTACCATCCGATGAGCAGTTCTTC
cdr3_aa: CASSVGVRGLPSDEQFF

d_call: -
v_call: TRBV9
clone_size: -
j_call: TRBJ2-7
cdr3_nt: TGTGCCAGCAGCGTAGTATCGGGAGCCGTTCTAGACGAGCAGTACTTC
cdr3_aa: CASSVVSGAVLDEQYF

d_call: -
v_call: TRBV7-3
clone_size: -
j_call: TRBJ2-3
cdr3_nt: TGTGCCAGCAGCTTAAGATCTGTTTTATATACGCAGTATTTT
cdr3_aa: CASSLRSVLYTQYF

d_call: -
v_call: TRBV5-1
clone_size: -
j_call: TRBJ2-2
cdr3_nt: TGCGCCAGCAGGTACAGAATGTTTACCGGGGAGCTGTTTTTT
cdr3_aa: CASRYRMFTGELFF

d_call: -
v_call: TRBV28
clone_size: -
j_call: TRBJ2-1
cdr3_nt: TGTGCCAGCAGTTTAGGGGAATCTGAGCAGTTCTTC
cdr3_aa: CASSLGESEQFF